The entry below gives a single TCR beta chain sequence along with its context. The antigen is undetermined. TCR beta libraries were prepared from cDNA with unique molecular identifiers. TCRdb processed the PCR reads anew with MiXCR; each CDR3 protein has one entry. The table shows about 460,000 distinct CDR3 sequences, with roughly 45% occurring only once. This entry comes from a study of post-analysis software for immune sequencing data. Turning to the study itself: Included courses were relapsing-remitting and secondary progressive multiple sclerosis; progressive-relapsing multiple sclerosis was also included.

The study, taken as a whole, reports: When the samples were clustered directly with F measure, those that had been prepared in the same batch showed strong co-clustering. Patients carried a handful of TRBV segments more frequently than controls did, and TRBV5-6, TRBV5-1 and TRBV20-1 were among them.

V was clipped by 5 bases and J by 3 bases, with 18 bases between them. The CDR3 consists of 16 residues. Germline V CDR1 and CDR2: WNHNN, SYGVQD (reference sequence). The chain combines TRBV10-1 with TRBJ2-3, with D possibly matching TRBD2 (5 bases). This sequence originates from a girl aged 10 to 17 with multiple sclerosis. Sample: blood. The CDR3, as DNA: TGCGCCAGCAGTTGGGCTAGCCGGATCGAAACAGATACGCAGTATTTT. Amino acid sequence: CASSWASRIETDTQYF.